The sequence of this T cell receptor beta chain was determined in a study of regulatory T cells in long-lasting Graves disease. Time point meaning: newly diagnosed GD, antithyroid drugs for less than 3 months. PBMC-extracted RNA yielded the TCR library. This clonotype was seen at least ten times. Arm-PCR of CDR3 regions with iRepertoire HTBI primers generated TCR beta libraries. Original processing notes: Identification across samples found about 65 TRBV and 12 to 15 TRBJ segments. TCRdb fed the multiplex PCR reads into MiXCR, producing one record per CDR3 protein. The V and J calls and clone size are TCRdb's, not the authors'. The table has 450,000 to 700,000 distinct CDR3 sequences, approximately 13% seen once; the top ten hold about 9.1%. Germline loops: CDR1 SNHLY, CDR2 FYNNEI. The V end lost 6 bases, the J end lost 1 base, and 13 bases lay between the germline ends. This CDR3 is built from 15 residues.

The sample also formed part of further work on T cells in Graves' hyperthyroidism and ophthalmopathy.

This chain links TRBV2 with TRBJ2-4; D gene uncertain. The sample in question was peripheral blood mononuclear cells (PBMCs), obtained at new diagnosis, from a patient treated with antithyroid drugs. This receptor was taken from a man aged 30 to 39 with Graves disease. CDR3 loop: CASRAGFGAKNIQYF. In DNA form, the CDR3 reads TGTGCCAGCAGGGCAGGATTTGGGGCCAAAAACATTCAGTACTTC.